This TCR beta chain was found in a study of PD-1 blockade in classical Hodgkin lymphoma. In its sample, this clone was seen a few times. Its target is not known. This table comes from immunoSEQ multiplex PCR, and its TCRdb copy is limited to in-frame clones, with some not included. The sample holds 25,000 to 35,000 clones, about 87% seen once. Whole-study findings and limits: Although disease activity or prior therapy may be involved, causes of the repertoire differences remain undefined.

V was pared by 5 bases and J by 5 bases, with 10 bases of the junction left unmatched. This CDR3 region has 15 residues. CDR1 and CDR2 from the germline V gene are LNHDA and SQIVND (reference sequence). Time point given: newly diagnosed, previously untreated cHL patient sample. Magnetic negative selection was used to purify CD4+ T cells from PBMCs that had been thawed. As a comparison, the study used PBMCs from newly diagnosed, untreated classical Hodgkin lymphoma. The sequence was obtained from a human donor with classical Hodgkin lymphoma. The source material was CD4+ T cells from blood. This chain joins TRBV19 and TRBJ1-1; 8 bases map to TRBD1. In DNA, the CDR3 is TGTGCCAGTAGTTTTGGCTTTCAGGGGGCGACTGAAGCTTTCTTT. Its protein product is CASSFGFQGATEAFF.